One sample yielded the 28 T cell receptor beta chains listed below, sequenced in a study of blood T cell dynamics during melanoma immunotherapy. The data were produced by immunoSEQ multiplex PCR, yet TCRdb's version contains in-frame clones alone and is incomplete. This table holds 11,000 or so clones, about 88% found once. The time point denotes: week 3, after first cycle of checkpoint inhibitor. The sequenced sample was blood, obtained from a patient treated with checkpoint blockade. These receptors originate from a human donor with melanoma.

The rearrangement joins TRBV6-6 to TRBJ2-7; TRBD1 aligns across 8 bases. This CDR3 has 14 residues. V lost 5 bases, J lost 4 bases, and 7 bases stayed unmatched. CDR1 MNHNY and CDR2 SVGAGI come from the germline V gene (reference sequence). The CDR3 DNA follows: TGTGCCAGCAGTACCCGACAGGGGAATTACGAGCAGTACTTC. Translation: CASSTRQGNYEQYF.

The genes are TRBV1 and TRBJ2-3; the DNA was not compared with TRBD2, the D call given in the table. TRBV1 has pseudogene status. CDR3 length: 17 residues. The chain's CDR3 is CTSSQESLAGPTDTQYF. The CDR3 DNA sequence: TGCACCAGCAGCCAAGAGAGTTTAGCGGGGCCCACAGATACGCAGTATTTT.

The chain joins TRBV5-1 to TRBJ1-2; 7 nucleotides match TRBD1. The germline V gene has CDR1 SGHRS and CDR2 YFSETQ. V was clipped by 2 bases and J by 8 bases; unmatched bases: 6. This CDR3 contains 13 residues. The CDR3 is CASSLQGQWGYTF. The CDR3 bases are TGCGCCAGCAGCTTACAGGGGCAGTGGGGCTACACCTTC.

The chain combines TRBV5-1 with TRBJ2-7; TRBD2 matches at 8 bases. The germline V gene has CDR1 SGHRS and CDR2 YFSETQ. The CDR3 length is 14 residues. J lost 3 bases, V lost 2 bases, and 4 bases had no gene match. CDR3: CASSLAGDLYEQYF. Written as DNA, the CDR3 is TGCGCCAGCAGCTTAGCGGGGGATCTCTACGAGCAGTACTTC.

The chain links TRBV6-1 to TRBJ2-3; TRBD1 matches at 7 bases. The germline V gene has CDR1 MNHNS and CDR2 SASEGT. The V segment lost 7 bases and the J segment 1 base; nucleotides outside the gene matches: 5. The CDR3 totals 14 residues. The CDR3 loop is CASTRGGGTDTQYF. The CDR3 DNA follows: TGTGCCAGCACCCGAGGGGGCGGCACAGATACGCAGTATTTT.

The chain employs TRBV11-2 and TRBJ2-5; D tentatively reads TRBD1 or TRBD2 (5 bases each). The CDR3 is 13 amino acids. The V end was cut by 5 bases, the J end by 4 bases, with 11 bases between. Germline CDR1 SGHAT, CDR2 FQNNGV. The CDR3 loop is CASSEGLVETQYF. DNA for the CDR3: TGTGCCAGCAGCGAGGGGTTGGTAGAGACCCAGTACTTC.

The CDR3 coding sequence is TGTGCCAGCTCACCCCGCGGAGGCCACTATAGCAATCAGCCCCAGCATTTT. Protein: CASSPRGGHYSNQPQHF. The V call is TRBV18, the J call TRBJ1-5; unclear D gene. This CDR3 spans 17 amino acids. Trimming removed 3 bases from V and 0 bases from J, with 15 bases in between. Per the germline V gene, CDR1 is KGHSH and CDR2 is LQKENI.

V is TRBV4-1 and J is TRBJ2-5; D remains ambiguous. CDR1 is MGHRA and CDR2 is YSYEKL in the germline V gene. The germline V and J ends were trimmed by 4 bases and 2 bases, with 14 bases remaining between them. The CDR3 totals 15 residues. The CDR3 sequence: CASSPGWAAQETQYF. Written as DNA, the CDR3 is TGCGCCAGCAGCCCCGGATGGGCAGCGCAAGAGACCCAGTACTTC.

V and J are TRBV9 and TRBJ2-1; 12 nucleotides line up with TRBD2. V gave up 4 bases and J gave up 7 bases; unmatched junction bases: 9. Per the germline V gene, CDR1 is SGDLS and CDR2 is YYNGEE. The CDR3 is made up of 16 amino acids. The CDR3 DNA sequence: TGTGCCAGCAGCCCGTTACCGGGACTAGCGGGTAATGAGCAGTTCTTC. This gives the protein CASSPLPGLAGNEQFF. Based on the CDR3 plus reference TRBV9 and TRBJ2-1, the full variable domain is DSGVTQTPKHLITATGQRVTLRCSPRSGDLSVYWYQQSLDQGLQFLIQYYNGEERAKGNILERFSAQQFPDLHSELNLSSLELGDSALYFCASSPLPGLAGNEQFFGPGTRLTVL.

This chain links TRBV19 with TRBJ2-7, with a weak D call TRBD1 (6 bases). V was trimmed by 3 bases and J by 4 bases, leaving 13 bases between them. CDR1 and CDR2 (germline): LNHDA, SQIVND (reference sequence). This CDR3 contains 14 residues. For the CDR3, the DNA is TGTGCCAGTAGTATCTGGGGGCGCGTTTACGAGCAGTACTTC. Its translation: CASSIWGRVYEQYF.

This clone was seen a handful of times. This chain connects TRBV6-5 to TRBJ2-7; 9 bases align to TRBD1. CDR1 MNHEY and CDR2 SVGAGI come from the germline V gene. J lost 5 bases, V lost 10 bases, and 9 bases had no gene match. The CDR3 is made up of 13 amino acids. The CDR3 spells CAIREGQGHEQYF. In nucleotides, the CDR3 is TGTGCCATCCGCGAGGGACAGGGCCACGAGCAGTACTTC.

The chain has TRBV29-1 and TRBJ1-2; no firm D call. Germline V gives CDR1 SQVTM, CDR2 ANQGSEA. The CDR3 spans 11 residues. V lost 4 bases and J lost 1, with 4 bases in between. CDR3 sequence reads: CSVGNNYGYTF. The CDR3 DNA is TGCAGCGTTGGGAATAACTATGGCTACACCTTC.

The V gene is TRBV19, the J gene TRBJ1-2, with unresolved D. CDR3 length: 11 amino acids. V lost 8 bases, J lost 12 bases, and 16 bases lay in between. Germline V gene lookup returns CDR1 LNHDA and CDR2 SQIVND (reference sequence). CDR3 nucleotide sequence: TGTGCCAGTGGGTTCGGCAAAAGTGACACCTTC. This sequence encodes CASGFGKSDTF.

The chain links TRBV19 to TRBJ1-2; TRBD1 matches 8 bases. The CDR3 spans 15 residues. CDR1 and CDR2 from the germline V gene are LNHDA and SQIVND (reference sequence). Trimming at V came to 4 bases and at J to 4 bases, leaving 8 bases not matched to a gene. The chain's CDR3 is CASSTGGASFYGYTF. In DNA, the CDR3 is TGTGCCAGTAGTACAGGGGGCGCCTCCTTCTATGGCTACACCTTC.

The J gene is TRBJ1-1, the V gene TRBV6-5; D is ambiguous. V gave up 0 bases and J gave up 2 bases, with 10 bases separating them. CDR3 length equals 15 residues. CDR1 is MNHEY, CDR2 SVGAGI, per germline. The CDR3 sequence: CASSYSSTTNTEAFF. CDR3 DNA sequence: TGTGCCAGCAGTTACTCATCGACAACCAACACTGAAGCTTTCTTT.

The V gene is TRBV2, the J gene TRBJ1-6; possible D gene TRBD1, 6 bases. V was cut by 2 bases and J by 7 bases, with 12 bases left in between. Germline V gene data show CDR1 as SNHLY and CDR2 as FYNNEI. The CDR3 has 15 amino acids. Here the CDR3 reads CASSEQGYMNSPLHF. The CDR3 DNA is TGTGCCAGCAGTGAACAGGGGTATATGAATTCACCCCTCCACTTT.

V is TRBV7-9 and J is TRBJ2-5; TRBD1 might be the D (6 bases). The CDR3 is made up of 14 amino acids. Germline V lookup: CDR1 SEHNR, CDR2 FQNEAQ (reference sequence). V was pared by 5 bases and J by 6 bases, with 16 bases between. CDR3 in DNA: TGTGCCAGCAGCCGCGTAGAGGACAGACAGACCCAGTACTTC. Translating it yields CASSRVEDRQTQYF.

This CDR3 is CASSSDKSFSGGAGEQFF. The CDR3, as DNA: TGTGCCAGCAGCTCTGACAAGAGTTTTAGCGGGGGGGCCGGTGAGCAGTTCTTC. The chain is built from TRBV7-9 and TRBJ2-1; 11 bases fit TRBD2. The junction had 17 bases not matched to a gene; V was cut back by 4 bases and J by 9 bases. Germline assignment: CDR1 SEHNR and CDR2 FQNEAQ (reference sequence). There are 18 residues in the CDR3.

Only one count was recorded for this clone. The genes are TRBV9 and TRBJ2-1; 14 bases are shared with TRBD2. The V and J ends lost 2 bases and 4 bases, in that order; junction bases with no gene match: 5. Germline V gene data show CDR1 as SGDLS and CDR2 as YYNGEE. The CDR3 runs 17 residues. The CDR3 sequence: CASSVQGLAGEYNEQFF. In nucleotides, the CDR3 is TGTGCCAGCAGCGTTCAGGGACTAGCGGGGGAGTACAATGAGCAGTTCTTC.

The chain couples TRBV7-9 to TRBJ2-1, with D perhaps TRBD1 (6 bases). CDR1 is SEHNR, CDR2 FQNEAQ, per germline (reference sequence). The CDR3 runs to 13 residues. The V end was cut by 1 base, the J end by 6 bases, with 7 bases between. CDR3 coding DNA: TGTGCCAGCAGCTTAGGGACAGTCAATGAGCAGTTCTTC. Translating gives CASSLGTVNEQFF.

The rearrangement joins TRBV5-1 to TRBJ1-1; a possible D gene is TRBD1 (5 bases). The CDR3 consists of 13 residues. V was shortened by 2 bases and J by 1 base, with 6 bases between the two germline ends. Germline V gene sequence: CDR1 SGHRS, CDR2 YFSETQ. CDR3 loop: CASSFQGNTEAFF. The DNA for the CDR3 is TGCGCCAGCAGCTTTCAGGGGAACACTGAAGCTTTCTTT. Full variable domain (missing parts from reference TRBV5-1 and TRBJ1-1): KAGVTQTPRYLIKTRGQQVTLSCSPISGHRSVSWYQQTPGQGLQFLFEYFSETQRNKGNFPGRFSGRQFSNSRSEMNVSTLELGDSALYLCASSFQGNTEAFFGQGTRLTVV.

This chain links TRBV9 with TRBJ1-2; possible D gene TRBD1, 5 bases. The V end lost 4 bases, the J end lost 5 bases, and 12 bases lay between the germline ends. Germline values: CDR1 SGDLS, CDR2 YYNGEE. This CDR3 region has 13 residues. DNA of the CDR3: TGTGCCAGCAGCTCCAGCAGGGATTATGGCTACACCTTC. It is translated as CASSSSRDYGYTF.

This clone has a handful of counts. The CDR3 is CASGQAPGSTGANVLTF. CDR3 DNA sequence: TGCGCCAGCGGTCAAGCGCCGGGATCGACCGGGGCCAACGTCCTGACTTTC. The chain uses TRBV4-3 and TRBJ2-6; D perhaps matches TRBD2 (5 bases). Germline assignment: CDR1 LGHNA and CDR2 YSLEER. V lost 8 bases to trimming and J lost 4 bases, with 21 bases between them. This CDR3 has 17 amino acids.

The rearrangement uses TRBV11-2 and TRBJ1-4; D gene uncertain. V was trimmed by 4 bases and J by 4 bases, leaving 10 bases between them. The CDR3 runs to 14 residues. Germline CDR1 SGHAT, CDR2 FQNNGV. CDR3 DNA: TGTGCCAGCAGCTCGGCTACTCTTAATGAAAAACTGTTTTTT. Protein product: CASSSATLNEKLFF.

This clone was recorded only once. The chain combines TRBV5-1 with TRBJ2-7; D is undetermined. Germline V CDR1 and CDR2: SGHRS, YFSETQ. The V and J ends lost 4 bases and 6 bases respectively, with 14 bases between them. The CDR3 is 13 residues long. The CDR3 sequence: CASSAQSPGEQYF. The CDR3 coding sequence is TGCGCCAGCAGCGCCCAATCCCCGGGCGAGCAGTACTTC.

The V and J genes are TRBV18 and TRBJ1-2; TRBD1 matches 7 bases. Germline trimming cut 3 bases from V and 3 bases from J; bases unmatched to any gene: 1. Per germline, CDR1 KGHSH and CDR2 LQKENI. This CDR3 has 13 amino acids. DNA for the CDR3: TGTGCCAGCTCACCGGGGACAGACTATGGCTACACCTTC. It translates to CASSPGTDYGYTF.

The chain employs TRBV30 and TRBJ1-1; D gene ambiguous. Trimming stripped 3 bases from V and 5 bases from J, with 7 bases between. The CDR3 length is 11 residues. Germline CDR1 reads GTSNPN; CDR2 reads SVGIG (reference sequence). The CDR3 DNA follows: TGTGCCTGGAGGGTCCATACTGAAGCTTTCTTT. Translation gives CAWRVHTEAFF.

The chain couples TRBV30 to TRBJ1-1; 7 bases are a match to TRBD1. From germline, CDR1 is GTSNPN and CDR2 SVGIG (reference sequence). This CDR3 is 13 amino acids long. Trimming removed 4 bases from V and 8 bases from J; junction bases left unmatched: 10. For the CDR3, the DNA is TGTGCCTGGATGGGGACAGAATCCTTAGAAGCTTTCTTT. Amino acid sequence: CAWMGTESLEAFF. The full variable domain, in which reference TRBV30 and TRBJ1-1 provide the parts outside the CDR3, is SQTIHQWPATLVQPVGSPLSLECTVEGTSNPNLYWYRQAAGRGLQLLFYSVGIGQISSEVPQNLSASRPQDRQFILSSKKLLLSDSGFYLCAWMGTESLEAFFGQGTRLTVV.